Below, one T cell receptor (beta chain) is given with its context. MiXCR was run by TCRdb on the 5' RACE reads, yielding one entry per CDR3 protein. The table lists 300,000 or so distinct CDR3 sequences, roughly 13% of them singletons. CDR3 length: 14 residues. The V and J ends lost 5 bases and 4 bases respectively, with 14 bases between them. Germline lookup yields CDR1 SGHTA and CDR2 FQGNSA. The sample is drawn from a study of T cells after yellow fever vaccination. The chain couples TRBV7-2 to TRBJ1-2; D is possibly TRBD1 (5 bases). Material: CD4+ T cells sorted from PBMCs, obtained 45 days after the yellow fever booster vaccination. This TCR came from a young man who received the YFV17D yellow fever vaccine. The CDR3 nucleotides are TGTGCCAGCAGCAATCGGGACGGCCTCTATGGCTACACCTTC. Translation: CASSNRDGLYGYTF.